These 2 T cell receptor beta chains originate from one sample sequenced in a study of technical replicates of blood from a few donors. Clones were read by immunoSEQ multiplex PCR, and TCRdb kept only the in-frame ones, dropping some. The sample lists around 80,000 clones; around 94% were seen once. Sequences were obtained from T cells isolated from PBMCs. Receptors were obtained from a human donor in good health.

The chain uses TRBV5-1 and TRBJ2-2; tentatively, D is TRBD1 (6 bases). Germline V lookup: CDR1 SGHRS, CDR2 YFSETQ. This CDR3 is 17 amino acids long. Trimming left V 0 bases short and J 6 bases short, with 18 bases between. In DNA, the CDR3 is TGCGCCAGCAGCTTGGCCGTCGGCAGGGGTCTTGCCGGGGAGCTGTTTTTT. Translation gives CASSLAVGRGLAGELFF.

CDR3 nucleotides: TGTGCCAGCAGCTTGGTGGGTAATATCTTAGCTCAGCCCCAGCATTTT. The encoded protein is CASSLVGNILAQPQHF. V gene TRBV5-5 combines with J gene TRBJ1-5; D not certain. Trimming took 0 bases from V and 6 from J, leaving 16 bases between them. Germline loops: CDR1 SGHKS, CDR2 YYEKEE (reference sequence). The CDR3 consists of 16 residues. Full variable domain (remainder filled in from reference TRBV5-5 and TRBJ1-5): DAGVTQSPTHLIKTRGQQVTLRCSPISGHKSVSWYQQVLGQGPQFIFQYYEKEERGRGNFPDRFSARQFPNYSSELNVNALLLGDSALYLCASSLVGNILAQPQHFGDGTRLSIL.